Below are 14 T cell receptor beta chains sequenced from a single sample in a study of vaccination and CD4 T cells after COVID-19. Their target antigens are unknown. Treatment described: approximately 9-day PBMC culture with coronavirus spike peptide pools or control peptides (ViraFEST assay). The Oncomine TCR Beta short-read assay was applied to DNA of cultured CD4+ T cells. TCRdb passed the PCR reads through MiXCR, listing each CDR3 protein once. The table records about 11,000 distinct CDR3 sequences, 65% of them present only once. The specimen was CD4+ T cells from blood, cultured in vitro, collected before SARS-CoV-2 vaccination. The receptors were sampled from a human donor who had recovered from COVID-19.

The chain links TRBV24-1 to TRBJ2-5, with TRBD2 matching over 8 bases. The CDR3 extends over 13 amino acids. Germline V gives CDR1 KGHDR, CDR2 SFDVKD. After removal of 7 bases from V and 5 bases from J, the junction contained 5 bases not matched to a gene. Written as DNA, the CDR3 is TGTGCCACCAGCATAGCGGGAAGGGAGACCCAGTACTTC. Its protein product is CATSIAGRETQYF.

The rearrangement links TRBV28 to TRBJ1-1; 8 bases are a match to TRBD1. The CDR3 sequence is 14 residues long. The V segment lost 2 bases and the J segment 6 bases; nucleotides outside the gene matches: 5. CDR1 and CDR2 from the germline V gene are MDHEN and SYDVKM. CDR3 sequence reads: CASSLTGGFPEAFF. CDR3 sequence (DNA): TGTGCCAGCAGTTTAACAGGGGGGTTCCCTGAAGCTTTCTTT.

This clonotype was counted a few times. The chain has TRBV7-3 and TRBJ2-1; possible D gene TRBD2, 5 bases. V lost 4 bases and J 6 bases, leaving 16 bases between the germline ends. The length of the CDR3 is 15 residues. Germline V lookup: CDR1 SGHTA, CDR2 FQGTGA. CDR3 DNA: TGTGCCAGCAGCTCAGACCGGGCCGGAGGCAATGAGCAGTTCTTC. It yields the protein CASSSDRAGGNEQFF.

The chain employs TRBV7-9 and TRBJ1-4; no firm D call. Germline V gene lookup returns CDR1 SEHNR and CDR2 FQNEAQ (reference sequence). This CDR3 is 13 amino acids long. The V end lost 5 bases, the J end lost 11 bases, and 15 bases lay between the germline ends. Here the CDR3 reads CASSMTAEDKLFF. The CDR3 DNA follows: TGTGCCAGCAGCATGACGGCGGAGGATAAACTGTTTTTT.

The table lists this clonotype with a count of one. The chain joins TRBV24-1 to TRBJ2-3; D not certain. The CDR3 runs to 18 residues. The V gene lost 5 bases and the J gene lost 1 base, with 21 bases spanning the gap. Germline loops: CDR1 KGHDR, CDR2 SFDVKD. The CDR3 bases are TGTGCCACCAGTGCCCCCCCATCGTGGGGAAGGGGCACAGATACGCAGTATTTT. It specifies CATSAPPSWGRGTDTQYF.

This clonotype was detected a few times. This CDR3 is CSASGSNQPQHF. Here the CDR3 DNA reads TGCAGTGCTAGCGGTAGCAATCAGCCCCAGCATTTT. The J gene is TRBJ1-5, the V gene TRBV20-1; D uncertain. This CDR3 is built from 12 residues. Germline V gives CDR1 DFQATT, CDR2 SNEGSKA (reference sequence). Trimming stripped 3 bases from V and 0 bases from J, with 3 bases between.

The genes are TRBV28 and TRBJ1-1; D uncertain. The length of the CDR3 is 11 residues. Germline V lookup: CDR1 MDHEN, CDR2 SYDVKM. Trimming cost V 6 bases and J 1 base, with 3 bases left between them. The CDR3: CASRGNTEAFF. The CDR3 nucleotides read TGTGCCAGCAGGGGGAACACTGAAGCTTTCTTT.

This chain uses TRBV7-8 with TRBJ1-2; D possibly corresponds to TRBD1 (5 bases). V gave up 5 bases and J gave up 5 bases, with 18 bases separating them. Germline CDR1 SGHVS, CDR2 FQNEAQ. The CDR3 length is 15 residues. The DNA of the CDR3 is TGTGCCAGCAGCGGGCGACAGAACCACCGTTATGGCTACACCTTC. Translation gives CASSGRQNHRYGYTF.

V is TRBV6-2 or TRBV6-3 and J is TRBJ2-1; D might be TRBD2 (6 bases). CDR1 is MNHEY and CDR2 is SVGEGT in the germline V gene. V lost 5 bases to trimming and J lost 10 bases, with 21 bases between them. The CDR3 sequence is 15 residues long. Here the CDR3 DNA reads TGTGCCAGCAGTGGACCGTCCGCCCGGGACTCAGAGCAGTTCTTC. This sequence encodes CASSGPSARDSEQFF.

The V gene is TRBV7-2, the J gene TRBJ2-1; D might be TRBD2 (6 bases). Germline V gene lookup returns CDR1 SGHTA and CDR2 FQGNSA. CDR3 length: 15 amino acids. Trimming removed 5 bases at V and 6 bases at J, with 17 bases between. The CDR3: CASSVLAGLFNEQFF. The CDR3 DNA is TGTGCCAGCAGCGTTCTGGCGGGACTTTTCAATGAGCAGTTCTTC.

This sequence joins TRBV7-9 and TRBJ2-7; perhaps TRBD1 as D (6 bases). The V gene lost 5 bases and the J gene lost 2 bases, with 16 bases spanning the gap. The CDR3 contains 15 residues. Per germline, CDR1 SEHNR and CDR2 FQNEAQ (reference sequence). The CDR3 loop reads CASSPRTDPTYEQYF. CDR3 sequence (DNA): TGTGCCAGCAGCCCACGGACAGACCCAACCTACGAGCAGTACTTC.

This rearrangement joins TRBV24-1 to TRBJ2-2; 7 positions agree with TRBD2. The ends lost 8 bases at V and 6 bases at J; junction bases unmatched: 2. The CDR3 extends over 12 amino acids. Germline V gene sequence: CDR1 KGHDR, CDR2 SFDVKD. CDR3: CATTAGAGELFF. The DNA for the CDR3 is TGTGCCACCACGGCGGGGGCCGGGGAGCTGTTTTTT.

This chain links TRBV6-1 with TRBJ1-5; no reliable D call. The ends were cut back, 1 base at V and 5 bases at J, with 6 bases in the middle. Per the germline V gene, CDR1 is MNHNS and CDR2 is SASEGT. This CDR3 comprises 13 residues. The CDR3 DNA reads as TGTGCCAGCAGTGAAGTTTTCGATCAGCCCCAGCATTTT. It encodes CASSEVFDQPQHF.

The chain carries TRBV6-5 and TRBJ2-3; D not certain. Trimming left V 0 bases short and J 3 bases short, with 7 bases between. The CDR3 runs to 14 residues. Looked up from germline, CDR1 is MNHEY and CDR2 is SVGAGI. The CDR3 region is CASSYSPSTDTQYF. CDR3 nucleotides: TGTGCCAGCAGTTACTCGCCCTCAACAGATACGCAGTATTTT.